This passage covers 25 T cell receptor beta chains from one sample sequenced in a study of blood T cell repertoires in COVID-19. TCRdb's copy holds only in-frame clones and misses some; the assay was immunoSEQ multiplex PCR. Among 300,000 to 350,000 clones listed, 87% were seen once. The sequencing input was peripheral blood. The receptors derive from a man aged 25 to 40 with COVID-19, enrolled during active disease.

This chain connects TRBV6-6 to TRBJ2-3, with 7 bases lining up with TRBD1. The junction had 7 bases not matched to a gene; V was cut back by 11 bases and J by 2 bases. In germline, CDR1 is MNHNY, CDR2 SVGAGI (reference sequence). This CDR3 is 13 amino acids long. The CDR3 reads CAEGAGATDTQYF. CDR3 DNA: TGTGCCGAGGGGGCAGGGGCCACAGATACGCAGTATTTT.

The chain is built from TRBV2 and TRBJ2-7; D remains unclear. V was shortened by 6 bases and J by 8 bases, with 11 bases between the two germline ends. CDR3 length: 11 amino acids. Germline lookup yields CDR1 SNHLY and CDR2 FYNNEI. CDR3 loop: CASRAEAQQYF. In DNA form, the CDR3 reads TGTGCCAGCAGGGCCGAGGCACAGCAGTACTTC. Complete variable domain (other parts from reference TRBV2 and TRBJ2-7): EPEVTQTPSHQVTQMGQEVILRCVPISNHLYFYWYRQILGQKVEFLVSFYNNEISEKSEIFDDQFSVERPDGSNFTLKIRSTKLEDSAMYFCASRAEAQQYFGPGTRLTVT.

The rearrangement joins TRBV5-1 to TRBJ2-1; possibly TRBD2 for D (5 bases). V was trimmed by 0 bases and J by 6 bases, leaving 10 bases between them. The CDR3 has 14 residues. Germline V gene lookup returns CDR1 SGHRS and CDR2 YFSETQ. CDR3 amino acids: CASSLVGGSNEQFF. CDR3 nucleotides: TGCGCCAGCAGCTTGGTTGGTGGGAGCAATGAGCAGTTCTTC.

The rearrangement links TRBV3-1 (or the pseudogene TRBV3-2) to TRBJ2-1; 14 bases are a match to TRBD2. V trimming: 1 base; J trimming: 1 base; junction bases outside the gene matches: 3. The CDR3 runs 18 residues. Germline CDR1 LGHDT, CDR2 YNNKEL (reference sequence). The CDR3 region is CASSQGLAGGPSYNEQFF. CDR3 in DNA: TGTGCCAGCAGCCAAGGACTAGCGGGGGGGCCGTCCTACAATGAGCAGTTCTTC.

Comment on this clone: This sample includes further DNA sequences coding for the same CDR3. This chain uses TRBV12-3 or TRBV12-4 with TRBJ1-1; no definite D call. CDR3 size: 13 residues. Deletions cut 3 bases from V and 1 base from J, with 6 bases between. CDR3 in amino acids: CASSLRGNTEAFF. As DNA, the CDR3 is TGTGCCAGCAGTTTGCGAGGGAACACTGAAGCTTTCTTT.

The V gene is TRBV7-2, the J gene TRBJ1-2; 10 nucleotides align to TRBD1. Trimming removed 4 bases from V and 0 bases from J; junction bases left unmatched: 8. Per the germline V gene, CDR1 is SGHTA and CDR2 is FQGNSA. The CDR3 has 17 residues. The DNA for the CDR3 is TGTGCCAGCAGCTCAGGACAGGGGGGGTTCACTAACTATGGCTACACCTTC. Translated, it gives CASSSGQGGFTNYGYTF.

The chain recombines TRBV28 with TRBJ1-1; the D is unclear. Germline values: CDR1 MDHEN, CDR2 SYDVKM. Trimming cost V 5 bases and J 4 bases, with 20 bases left between them. This CDR3 region has 16 residues. The CDR3 loop is CASSPSGSTVFTEAFF. For the CDR3, the DNA is TGTGCCAGCAGTCCGTCGGGGTCGACGGTGTTCACTGAAGCTTTCTTT.

The chain combines TRBV5-1 with TRBJ2-7; 13 nucleotides agree with TRBD2. The CDR3 sequence is 19 residues long. Per the germline V gene, CDR1 is SGHRS and CDR2 is YFSETQ. V lost 0 bases to trimming and J lost 5 bases; unmatched junction nucleotides: 14. The CDR3 bases are TGCGCCAGCAGCTTGGACTCCACTAGCGGGAGGGTAGGTGCGGACGAGCAGTACTTC. Protein sequence: CASSLDSTSGRVGADEQYF.

CDR3 residues: CASSTRDSRAFF. For the CDR3, the DNA is TGTGCCAGCTCAACTCGGGACTCTCGAGCTTTCTTT. The chain uses TRBV18 and TRBJ1-1; tentatively, D is TRBD1 (5 bases). This CDR3 comprises 12 residues. V lost 5 bases and J 10 bases, leaving 14 bases between the germline ends. The germline CDR1 and CDR2 sequences are KGHSH and LQKENI.

This chain links TRBV13 with TRBJ2-7; TRBD1 agrees at 9 bases. Germline V gene sequence: CDR1 PRHDT, CDR2 FYEKMQ (reference sequence). CDR3 length equals 15 residues. The V segment lost 5 bases and the J segment 0 bases; nucleotides outside the gene matches: 5. The CDR3 sequence: CASSPQGAPSYEQYF. As DNA, the CDR3 is TGTGCCAGCAGCCCACAGGGGGCCCCCTCCTACGAGCAGTACTTC.

This clone was picked up one time. This chain connects TRBV12-3 or TRBV12-4 to TRBJ1-2; TRBD1 might be the D (6 bases). CDR3 length: 11 residues. Trimming removed 4 bases at V and 8 bases at J, with 8 bases between. DNA of the CDR3: TGTGCCAGCAGTTCCAGGGGCGGCTACACCTTC. This encodes CASSSRGGYTF.

The rearrangement joins TRBV7-8 to TRBJ2-1; 12 nucleotides align to TRBD2. This CDR3 comprises 18 residues. The trim removed 5 bases at V and 11 bases at J, leaving 19 bases unmatched. Looked up from germline, CDR1 is SGHVS and CDR2 is FQNEAQ. In DNA, the CDR3 is TGTGCCAGCAGCCGAGAACTTCCGGGACTAGCGGGCTTACTAAAGCAGTTCTTC. Translation: CASSRELPGLAGLLKQFF.

This clone is a singleton in its sample. The chain combines TRBV6-5 with TRBJ2-1; 7 bases fit TRBD2. Germline V CDR1 and CDR2: MNHEY, SVGAGI. This CDR3 has 11 amino acids. V lost 7 bases, J lost 12 bases, and 6 bases stayed unmatched. This chain's CDR3 is CASTPGGGQFF. DNA for the CDR3: TGTGCCAGCACCCCGGGGGGAGGGCAGTTCTTC.

The chain has TRBV3-1 (or the pseudogene TRBV3-2) and TRBJ2-7, with 11 positions matching TRBD2. CDR3 length equals 17 residues. The trim removed 1 base at V and 2 bases at J, leaving 7 bases unmatched. Germline V gene lookup returns CDR1 LGHDT and CDR2 YNNKEL (reference sequence). The CDR3 loop reads CASSQGLTSGSTYEQYF. CDR3 nucleotides: TGTGCCAGCAGCCAAGGGCTTACTAGCGGGAGCACCTACGAGCAGTACTTC.

The chain combines TRBV5-1 with TRBJ2-3; TRBD2 matches at 12 bases. CDR1 is SGHRS, CDR2 YFSETQ, per germline. The CDR3 consists of 18 residues. The J segment lost 6 bases and the V segment lost 6 bases, leaving 17 bases of the junction unmatched. This CDR3 reads CASTLGVPSGGAGDTQYF. CDR3 nucleotides: TGCGCCAGCACCCTAGGAGTCCCTAGCGGGGGGGCGGGTGATACGCAGTATTTT.

The V call is TRBV19, the J call TRBJ2-1, with D possibly TRBD2 on 6 matching bases. The CDR3 runs to 13 residues. Trimming removed 5 bases at V and 8 bases at J, with 13 bases between. Looked up from germline, CDR1 is LNHDA and CDR2 is SQIVND (reference sequence). The CDR3 DNA reads as TGTGCCAGTAGTCCTCACGGGAGCCATGAGCAGTTCTTC. Its protein is CASSPHGSHEQFF.

The chain combines TRBV6-2 or TRBV6-3 with TRBJ2-2, with D perhaps matching TRBD2 (6 bases). Germline V CDR1 and CDR2: MNHEY, SVGEGT. Trimming took off 6 bases at V and 6 bases at J, with 17 bases between the two ends. The CDR3 is 15 residues long. CDR3 protein: CASSRDLASPGELFF. DNA for the CDR3: TGTGCCAGCAGCCGGGACTTGGCTTCTCCCGGGGAGCTGTTTTTT.

This sequence joins TRBV19 and TRBJ2-2, with 10 bases identical to TRBD2. Germline assignment: CDR1 LNHDA and CDR2 SQIVND (reference sequence). CDR3 length: 15 amino acids. The junction had 8 bases not matched to a gene; V was cut back by 7 bases and J by 6 bases. The CDR3 region has the DNA TGTGCCAGTATGTCAGCGGGAGGGCCGCCCGGGGAGCTGTTTTTT. Residues: CASMSAGGPPGELFF.

This clone appeared a few times. The chain employs TRBV27 and TRBJ2-7, with D possibly TRBD2 on 6 matching bases. Germline CDR1 MNHEY, CDR2 SMNVEV (reference sequence). The length of the CDR3 is 15 residues. V was clipped by 6 bases and J by 0 bases, with 15 bases between them. The DNA of the CDR3 is TGTGCCAGCAGCAAGGACTACCCGAGCTCCTACGAGCAGTACTTC. Its protein product is CASSKDYPSSYEQYF.

V is TRBV4-1 and J is TRBJ2-3; possibly TRBD2 for D (6 bases). The germline V gene has CDR1 MGHRA and CDR2 YSYEKL. CDR3 length: 17 amino acids. Between the trimmed V and J ends, which lost 0 bases and 0 bases, there was a span of 13 bases. The CDR3 here is CASSQDLFSGSTDTQYF. The CDR3 bases are TGCGCCAGCAGCCAAGATTTATTCAGCGGGAGCACAGATACGCAGTATTTT.

The gene calls are TRBV14 and TRBJ2-3; 7 bases map to TRBD2. Germline CDR1 reads SGHDN; CDR2 reads FVKESK. The CDR3 runs 15 residues. V shed 5 bases and J 0 bases; nucleotides not matched to a gene: 5. As DNA, the CDR3 is TGTGCCAGCAGCGGGACTACCTTTAGCACAGATACGCAGTATTTT. Translated: CASSGTTFSTDTQYF. The variable domain in full, completed from reference TRBV14 and TRBJ2-3, reads EAGVTQFPSHSVIEKGQTVTLRCDPISGHDNLYWYRRVMGKEIKFLLHFVKESKQDESGMPNNRFLAERTGGTYSTLKVQPAELEDSGVYFCASSGTTFSTDTQYFGPGTRLTVL.

This clone has only one observation. V gene TRBV28 combines with J gene TRBJ1-2; a possible D gene is TRBD1 (6 bases). The germline CDR1 and CDR2 sequences are MDHEN and SYDVKM. V was pared by 7 bases and J by 4 bases, with 13 bases between. There are 13 residues in the CDR3. CDR3 sequence (DNA): TGTGCCAGCATCCCGACAGGAACCTATGGCTACACCTTC. Translating gives CASIPTGTYGYTF.

In this sample, this clone turned up once. The CDR3 sequence: CASSLGLAGGQEQFF. The CDR3 DNA is TGTGCCAGTAGTTTGGGACTAGCGGGAGGGCAGGAGCAGTTCTTC. This chain links TRBV19 with TRBJ2-1; TRBD2 matches at 16 bases. After removal of 5 bases from V and 10 bases from J, the junction contained 5 bases not matched to a gene. The CDR3 sequence is 15 residues long. In germline, CDR1 is LNHDA, CDR2 SQIVND (reference sequence).

The J gene is TRBJ1-2, the V gene TRBV7-2; no firm D call. CDR1 is SGHTA and CDR2 is FQGNSA in the germline V gene. The CDR3 length is 15 residues. V was clipped by 0 bases and J by 0 bases, with 8 bases between them. The CDR3 DNA follows: TGTGCCAGCAGCTTAGCGGCCGGAGCTAACTATGGCTACACCTTC. This codes for CASSLAAGANYGYTF.

The CDR3: CASSLVSGGRDNEQFF. Here the CDR3 DNA reads TGTGCCAGCAGCTTAGTAAGCGGGGGTAGGGACAATGAGCAGTTCTTC. The rearrangement uses TRBV11-2 and TRBJ2-1; 8 bases fit TRBD2. V was clipped by 1 base and J by 5 bases; unmatched bases: 7. The CDR3 sequence is 16 residues long. From germline, CDR1 is SGHAT and CDR2 FQNNGV.